Here is one T cell receptor (beta chain) with its context. This clone was recorded a few times. The antigen it recognizes is unknown. Base qualities are missing; no much larger clone stands one base away. Taken from cysteine to phenylalanine, the CDR3 has 16 residues. Just the 48-base CDR3 DNA is kept, in frame starting at base 1. For this chain, trimming is 5 bases at the V end and 2 bases at the J end, and the number of junction bases without a gene match is 8. The germline V gene (reference sequence) provides CDR1 GTSNPN and CDR2 SVGIG. The sample belongs to a study of cytomegalovirus exposure and HLA in healthy donors (dated by TCRdb to 2016 to 2017). With regard to the full study: In an earlier analysis of several hundred of the donors, approximately 300 Gb of sequence data and some 100 million unique TCR beta sequences from about 179 million T cells were reported. Of the roughly 400 genotyped donors, 81% fell in the genetic ancestry cluster associated with self-reported Caucasian donors. In addition to the first cohort of 666 subjects, a separate validation cohort of 120 different subjects was used. The study combined high-throughput TCR immunosequencing, statistical association of individual TCRs with disease status, and machine learning to predict cytomegalovirus infection status. Donor age, sex, ethnicity and CMV serostatus were collected together with the repertoire data. A later genetic analysis took genome-wide SNP genotypes for about three fifths of the roughly 700 donors and used that subset as a discovery cohort. The number of typed donors differed by locus: about 629-640 for A, B, C, DRB1 and DQB1; 500 to 550 for DQA1; 606 for DPA1; and roughly 450 for DPB1. Around 330 gigabases of sequencing data and 70 million to 100 million unique TCR sequences made up an early release that covered approximately 700 HLA-typed donors. The study used immunosequencing to profile the T cell repertoires of around 600 subjects and linked those repertoires to cytomegalovirus serostatus. A later analysis re-examined previously published TCR beta repertoires from more than 650 donors and added high-resolution HLA genotyping to investigate patterns of TCR occurrence. The study aimed to test whether signatures of past pathogen exposure could be identified by cataloging public T cell receptors. Several DR-DQ haplotypes were treated as single units for association and clustering because of strong linkage in the cohort. HLA typing covered class I and class II loci at four-digit resolution. On average, about 240,000 unique TCR beta nucleotide sequences were sequenced per donor among a few hundred genotyped donors of the cohort, with 15% to 20% of those sequences being non-productive. All discovery cohort repertoires had been generated using a single sequencing platform. In the later analysis, no new phenotypic data were used to find candidate immune exposures; instead, reliance was placed on TCR beta sequences and their occurrence across donors. An earlier analysis of approximately 640 of the donors applied high-throughput TCR beta sequencing to assess whether each TCR beta V gene segment acted as functional or pseudogenic. The study at large found these results: A later genetic analysis associated a missense DCLRE1C variant with V-gene and J-gene trimming of TCR beta chains, and an independent cohort replicated the association. Correlated functional status among segregating V segments might be attributable to linkage disequilibrium, but an unknown experimental factor could not be ruled out. In a later analysis, most CMV-associated TCR beta chains were found to appear HLA-restricted, with HLA associations seemingly driven largely by CMV exposure. In vitro tests confirmed that a few of the cytomegalovirus-associated TCR beta chains recognize cytomegalovirus antigens. According to a later genetic analysis, donors in an Asian-associated ancestry cluster had fewer N-insertions in productive TCRs than the roughly 700-donor mean. According to a later analysis, TCR association rates differed among HLA loci, with DRB1 alleles showing the most associated TCRs and HLA-C alleles showing the fewest. Because HLA typing was missing for some donors at each locus, association tests included only the typed subset. Most TCR sequences were seen in very few donors, while some public TCRs were found in many individuals. In the study, around 150 TCR beta chains were listed as associated with cytomegalovirus. For the cohort, immune exposure information was limited to CMV serostatus. A group of highly shared sequence variants was considered likely to be a technical artifact of the sequencing pipeline. When HLA alleles, especially DR and DQ, strongly co-occurred, attributing TCR associations to individual alleles was difficult. Cytomegalovirus status was reported to be diagnosed by the classifier with high specificity and sensitivity in both the original and validation cohorts. The cohort was sequenced for TCR beta chains only, and without alpha or paired-chain data the features that could be detected were limited. Compared with equally common non-associated chains, HLA-associated TCR beta chains in a later analysis were more clonally expanded and had lower generation probabilities. Some IMGT-functional V segments, including TRBV6-2 and TRBV6-3, could not be told apart with the 87-base-pair reads, so those segments were excluded. The presence/absence analyses assumed that sequencing depth was roughly uniform across donors, and that assumption may not be true. The authors suggested that the approach could potentially be extended to other disease states and immunological phenotypes. Because counts were too low, roughly 17 rarely observed V segments, including chromosome 9 orphons, were left out of the earlier analysis of about 500 of the donors. A later analysis reported that several top co-occurrence clusters appeared linked to parvovirus B19, influenza, CMV and Epstein-Barr virus. Broadly in line with IMGT annotations, most TCR beta V segments showed up in productive rearrangements about 87% or about 30% of the time in an earlier analysis of a few hundred of the donors. A later analysis associated 16,951 TCR beta sequences with specific HLA alleles at a false discovery rate of 0.05. A further reported finding was that TCR beta sequences accurately predicted the HLA-A and HLA-B alleles for most subjects in the first cohort.

Library prep was done by the immunoSEQ multiplex PCR assay. For the multiplex PCR, a mixture combining 60 forward primers for TCR Vbeta segments and 13 reverse primers for TCR Jbeta segments was used. The CDR3 region of rearranged TCR beta genes was amplified from genomic DNA by a multiplex PCR assay. The Illumina HiSeq System was used to sequence the amplified TCR beta libraries as 87-base-pair reads. Per the authors' processing: Across the roughly 670 repertoires, a later analysis counted tens of millions of unique TCR beta chains, roughly 11 million of which were shared by at least two donors. To remove PCR and sequencing errors, raw reads were error-corrected and collapsed into unique sequences using a nearest-neighbor algorithm that merged closely related sequences. Alignment of CDR3 sequences to IMGT reference sequences was used to assign V, D and J gene segments. For a sequence to be retained, at least a six-nucleotide match to both a V gene segment and a J gene segment was required. Rearrangements were classified as productive when the CDR3 lacked stop codons and remained in frame with V and J, and all other rearrangements were classified as non-productive. CDR3 was defined according to IMGT convention as the region running from the second conserved V-encoded cysteine to the conserved J-encoded phenylalanine. Sequences without an unambiguous match to a single V gene segment were excluded from the earlier analysis of about 640 of the donors. In an earlier analysis of more than 500 of the donors, a V segment was called functional when productive rearrangements were above 56.7%, and segregating when the standard deviation between donors exceeded 5%. A statistical classification framework was built to diagnose cytomegalovirus status from the catalog of TCR beta chain sequences. In a later analysis, TCR nucleotide sequences were compared against IMGT/GENE-DB human TR gene sequences so that V and J genes could be assigned. The TCRdist pipeline was used in a later analysis to assign CDR3 sequences and most-parsimonious VDJ recombination scenarios. In a later analysis, every TCR beta chain was defined by the combination of its CDR3 amino acid sequence and its V-gene family, and reads without a unique V-gene family were dropped. In a later analysis, around 600 highly shared, low-generation-probability nucleotide sequences were removed to address suspected cross-contamination and a sequencing artifact. In a later analysis, a clonal expansion index was calculated for each public chain from normalized within-repertoire ranks of inferred template counts. A later analysis computed generation probabilities with a VDJ recombination model fitted to out-of-frame rearrangements, and checked the results against IGoR. A later analysis scored TCR-TCR, TCR-HLA and TCR-CMV co-occurrence with hypergeometric tests, applying a repertoire-size bias correction to TCR pairs. In a later analysis, false discovery rates were estimated by permuting HLA or CMV assignments 20 times. In a later analysis, co-occurring TCRs were grouped using DBSCAN, and TCRdist sequence similarity was added for clustering within HLA-allele-positive subsets. Repertoires with fewer than 30,000 or more than 120,000 public chains were left out of co-occurrence clustering, as were five repertoires with anomalous nucleotide sharing. As stored in TCRdb, this immuneACCESS dataset retains in-frame rearrangements with V and J assigned. A fraction of the clones does not appear; measured against another copy, unresolved V genes explain less than half of the discrepancy, and the remainder lacks a known reason. The D gene and trimming were derived from the DNA, and the V and J assignments and clone size from that table. The sample table lists tens of thousands of clones, more than 75% of them with a count of one. Roughly 5.7% of the sample is held by the ten biggest clonotypes.

The cohort consisted of 666 healthy bone marrow donors. At the time of sampling, all cohort members were nominally healthy, though unrecorded immune exposures were likely present. The donor was CMV seronegative and belonged to the group of roughly 330 seronegative cohort members. Each donor provided a peripheral blood sample, and peripheral blood mononuclear cells were used for TCR beta sequencing. Genomic DNA was extracted from the blood cell samples with the Qiagen DNeasy Blood Extraction Kit. The TCR sequence derives from a male donor in good health and CMV-seronegative. The specimen sequenced was PBMCs. The chain is made from TRBV30 and TRBJ2-3, and 12 bases in between align with TRBD2. The sequence in DNA is TGTGCCTGGGGGGAGACTAGCGGGGGCTTCACAGATACGCAGTATTTT. Its coded protein is CAWGETSGGFTDTQYF.